This entry lists 7 T cell receptor beta chains sequenced from one sample in a study of blood T cell repertoires in COVID-19. The repertoire was sequenced with immunoSEQ multiplex PCR; TCRdb's copy has only in-frame clones and lacks some. The sample records about 270,000 clones, under 90% being singletons. Sample: peripheral blood. These receptors were collected from a human donor in a cohort sampled during active COVID-19.

J is TRBJ2-7 and V is TRBV5-1, with TRBD2 matching over 12 bases. Germline V CDR1 and CDR2: SGHRS, YFSETQ. There are 17 residues in the CDR3. With V trimmed by 3 bases and J by 4 bases, 11 bases remained unmatched. Written as DNA, the CDR3 is TGCGCCAGCAGCTATCGAGCATCTAGCGGGGGGGCGTACGAGCAGTACTTC. As protein: CASSYRASSGGAYEQYF.

The genes are TRBV28 and TRBJ2-3; 7 bases agree with TRBD2. J lost 0 bases, V lost 7 bases, and 7 bases had no gene match. The CDR3 extends over 15 amino acids. Germline V gene sequence: CDR1 MDHEN, CDR2 SYDVKM. Here the CDR3 reads CASKSSGTSTDTQYF. The CDR3 nucleotides read TGTGCCAGCAAGTCCAGCGGGACGAGCACAGATACGCAGTATTTT.

V is TRBV7-2 and J is TRBJ2-7; TRBD2 might be the D (6 bases). The germline gives CDR1 SGHTA, CDR2 FQGNSA. V was cut by 1 base and J by 1 base, with 14 bases left in between. The CDR3 runs to 16 residues. The CDR3: CASSLDGGARSYEQYF. The CDR3 DNA follows: TGTGCCAGCAGCTTAGATGGCGGGGCACGTTCCTACGAGCAGTACTTC.

The chain recombines TRBV29-1 with TRBJ2-1; 9 nucleotides agree with TRBD2. This CDR3 is 14 amino acids long. Germline V gene sequence: CDR1 SQVTM, CDR2 ANQGSEA. The junction had 13 bases not matched to a gene; V was cut back by 7 bases and J by 9 bases. CDR3 sequence reads: CSGRGLAFFGEQFF. The CDR3, as DNA: TGCAGCGGCCGGGGACTAGCTTTTTTCGGTGAGCAGTTCTTC.

V is TRBV2 and J is TRBJ2-1; 10 bases match TRBD2. V was pared by 6 bases and J by 6 bases, with 8 bases of the junction left unmatched. CDR1 is SNHLY and CDR2 is FYNNEI in the germline V gene. The CDR3 runs 15 residues. CDR3 region: CASRLSGGVANEQFF. CDR3 DNA: TGTGCCAGCAGACTGAGCGGGGGGGTTGCCAATGAGCAGTTCTTC.

The chain combines TRBV12-5 with TRBJ2-3, with 7 bases aligning to TRBD2. From germline, CDR1 is LGHNT and CDR2 FRNRAP. Unmatched junction bases numbered 21, after V lost 5 bases and J lost 1 base. CDR3 length: 20 amino acids. DNA of the CDR3: TGTGCTAGTGGTCCAATGGGGTTCGGCGGGAGAGTGGGGCGCACAGATACGCAGTATTTT. Encoded protein: CASGPMGFGGRVGRTDTQYF.

The chain combines TRBV14 with TRBJ1-2; D unresolved. The V and J ends lost 4 bases and 4 bases respectively, with 10 bases between them. The CDR3 has 13 amino acids. The germline gives CDR1 SGHDN, CDR2 FVKESK. The CDR3 is CASSPGRAYGYTF. The CDR3 nucleotides are TGTGCCAGCAGCCCGGGGAGGGCCTATGGCTACACCTTC.